Shown below are 2 T cell receptor beta chains from a single sample sequenced in a study of T cells expressing NK-cell markers. TCRdb reanalyzed the 5' RACE reads, giving one entry per CDR3 protein sequence and no DNA. Its table lists 150,000 or so distinct CDR3 sequences. The material sequenced was blood T cells: a sorted CD56 or NKG2C T cell subset, CD4+ or CD8+ T cells, or bulk PBMC T cells (not recorded which). The source of these receptors is a woman aged 45-65 years in good health.

The V call is TRBV27, the J call TRBJ2-1; TCRdb's D call, TRBD2, is unchecked because there is no DNA. The CDR3 spans 15 residues. Germline CDR1 and CDR2: MNHEY and SMNVEV (reference sequence). CDR3 protein: CASSLAPSSVNEQFF.

The chain combines TRBV12-3 or TRBV12-4 with TRBJ2-5. The CDR3 contains 11 residues. The CDR3 loop is CASGHGGTQYF.